What follows describes a single T cell receptor (beta chain). The sample originates from a study of blood T cell repertoires in COVID-19. The authors' processing: Estimated nucleated cell counts came from reference gene primer amplification. Only in-frame clones appear in the TCRdb table, and some are missing; sequencing was by immunoSEQ multiplex PCR. V and J calls and clone size are copied from that table; D and trimming were computed from the DNA. The table shows about 71,000 clones, with approximately 85% occurring only once. The CDR3 contains 15 residues. The V end was cut by 10 bases, the J end by 4 bases, with 21 bases between. Germline V gives CDR1 SGHTA, CDR2 FQGNSA.

The specimen was peripheral blood. The chain links TRBV7-2 to TRBJ2-3; D is possibly TRBD1 (5 bases). This receptor was taken from a man older than 75 with acute or convalescent COVID-19. The CDR3 here is CAIHTGAGQPDTQYF. DNA for the CDR3: TGTGCCATCCACACTGGGGCAGGGCAACCAGATACGCAGTATTTT.